This T cell receptor beta chain was identified during a study of siplizumab effects on memory and regulatory T cells. Overall study results and limits: Memory cells that were CD4+ and unstimulated gave rise to alloreactive sequences, which siplizumab significantly reduced.

Points on this clone: The antigen remains unidentified.

It was 80,000 to 100,000 TCR templates that were assayed per sample. TCRdb's table, derived via immunoSEQ multiplex PCR, lists solely in-frame clones and lacks some. The repertoire holds approximately 90,000 clones, with approximately 95% as singletons. Between the trimmed V and J ends, which lost 0 bases and 4 bases, there was a span of 13 bases. Germline V gene data show CDR1 as LNHDA and CDR2 as SQIVND (reference sequence). This CDR3 spans 16 amino acids. The chain has TRBV19 and TRBJ1-3; D is undetermined. The sequencing sample was made of non-Treg CD4+ T cells sorted from blood. The clonotype originates from a human donor in good health. CDR3: CASSIDGRITGNTIYF. CDR3 in DNA: TGTGCCAGTAGTATAGATGGCCGGATAACGGGAAACACCATATATTTT.